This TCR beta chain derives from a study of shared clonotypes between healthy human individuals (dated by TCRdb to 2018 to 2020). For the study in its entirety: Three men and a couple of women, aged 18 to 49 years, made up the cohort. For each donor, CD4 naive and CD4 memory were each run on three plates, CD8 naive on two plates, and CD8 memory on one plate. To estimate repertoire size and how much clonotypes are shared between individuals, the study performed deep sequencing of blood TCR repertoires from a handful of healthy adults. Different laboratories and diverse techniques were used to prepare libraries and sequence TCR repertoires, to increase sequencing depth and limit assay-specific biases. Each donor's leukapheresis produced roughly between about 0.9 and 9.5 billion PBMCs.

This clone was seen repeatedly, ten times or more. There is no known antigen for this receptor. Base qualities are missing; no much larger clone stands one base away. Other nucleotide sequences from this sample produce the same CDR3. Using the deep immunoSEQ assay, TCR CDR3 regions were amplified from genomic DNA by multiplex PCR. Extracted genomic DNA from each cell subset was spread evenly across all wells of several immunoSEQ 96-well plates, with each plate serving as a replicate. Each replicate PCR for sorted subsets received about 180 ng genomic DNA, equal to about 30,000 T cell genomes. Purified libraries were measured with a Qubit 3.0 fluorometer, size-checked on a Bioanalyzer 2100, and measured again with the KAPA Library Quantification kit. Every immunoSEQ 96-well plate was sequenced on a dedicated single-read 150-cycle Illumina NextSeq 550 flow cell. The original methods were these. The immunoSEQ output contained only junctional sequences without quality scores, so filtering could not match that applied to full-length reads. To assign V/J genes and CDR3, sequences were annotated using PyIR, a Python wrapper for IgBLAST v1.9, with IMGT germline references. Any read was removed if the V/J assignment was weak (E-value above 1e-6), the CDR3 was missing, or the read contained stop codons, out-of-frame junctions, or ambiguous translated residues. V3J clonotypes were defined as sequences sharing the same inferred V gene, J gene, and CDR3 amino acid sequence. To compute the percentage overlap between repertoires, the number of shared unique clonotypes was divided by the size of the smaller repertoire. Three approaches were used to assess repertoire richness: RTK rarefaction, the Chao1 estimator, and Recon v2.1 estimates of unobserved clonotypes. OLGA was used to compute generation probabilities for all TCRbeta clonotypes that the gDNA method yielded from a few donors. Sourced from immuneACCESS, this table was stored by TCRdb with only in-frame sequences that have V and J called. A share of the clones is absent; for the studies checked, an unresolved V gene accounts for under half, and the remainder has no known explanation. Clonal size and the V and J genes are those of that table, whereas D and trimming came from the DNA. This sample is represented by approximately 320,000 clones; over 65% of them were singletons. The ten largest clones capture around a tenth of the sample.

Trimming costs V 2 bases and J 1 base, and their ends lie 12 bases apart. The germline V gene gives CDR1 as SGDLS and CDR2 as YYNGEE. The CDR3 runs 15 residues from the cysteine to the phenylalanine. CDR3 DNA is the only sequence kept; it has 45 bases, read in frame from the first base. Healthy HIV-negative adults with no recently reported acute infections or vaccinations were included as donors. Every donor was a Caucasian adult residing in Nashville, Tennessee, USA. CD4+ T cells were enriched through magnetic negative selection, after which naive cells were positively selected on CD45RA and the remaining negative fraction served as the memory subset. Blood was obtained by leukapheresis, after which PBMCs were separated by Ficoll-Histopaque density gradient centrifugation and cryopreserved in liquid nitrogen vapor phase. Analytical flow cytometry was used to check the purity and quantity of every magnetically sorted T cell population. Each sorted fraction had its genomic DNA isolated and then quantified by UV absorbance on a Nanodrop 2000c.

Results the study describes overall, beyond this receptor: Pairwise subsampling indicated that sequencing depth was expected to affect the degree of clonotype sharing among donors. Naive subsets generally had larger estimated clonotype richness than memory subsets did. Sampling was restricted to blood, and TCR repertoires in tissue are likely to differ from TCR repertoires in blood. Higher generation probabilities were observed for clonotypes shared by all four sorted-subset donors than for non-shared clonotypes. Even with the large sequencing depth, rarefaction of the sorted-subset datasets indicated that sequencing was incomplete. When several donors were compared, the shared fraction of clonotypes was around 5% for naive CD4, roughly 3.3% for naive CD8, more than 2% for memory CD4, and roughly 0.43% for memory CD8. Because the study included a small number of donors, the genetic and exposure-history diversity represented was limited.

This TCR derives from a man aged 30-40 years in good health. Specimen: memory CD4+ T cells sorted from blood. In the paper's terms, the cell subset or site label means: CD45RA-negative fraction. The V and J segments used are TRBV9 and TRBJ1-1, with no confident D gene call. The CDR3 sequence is CASSVGSLGNTEAFF. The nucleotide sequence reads TGTGCCAGCAGCGTGGGAAGTTTGGGGAACACTGAAGCTTTCTTT.